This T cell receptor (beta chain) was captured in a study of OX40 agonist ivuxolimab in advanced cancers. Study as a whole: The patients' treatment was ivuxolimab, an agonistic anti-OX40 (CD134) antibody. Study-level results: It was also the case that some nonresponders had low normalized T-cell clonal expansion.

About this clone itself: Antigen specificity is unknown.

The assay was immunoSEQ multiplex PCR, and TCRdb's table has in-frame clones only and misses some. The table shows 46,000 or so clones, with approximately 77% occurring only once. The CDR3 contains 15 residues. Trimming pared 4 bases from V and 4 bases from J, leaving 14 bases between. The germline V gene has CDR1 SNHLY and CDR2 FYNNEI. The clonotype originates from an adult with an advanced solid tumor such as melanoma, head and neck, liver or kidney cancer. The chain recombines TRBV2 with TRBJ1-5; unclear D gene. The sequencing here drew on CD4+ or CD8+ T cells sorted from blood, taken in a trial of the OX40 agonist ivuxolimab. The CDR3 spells CASSGAYRENQPQHF. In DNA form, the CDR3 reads TGTGCCAGCAGTGGGGCATACAGAGAAAATCAGCCCCAGCATTTT. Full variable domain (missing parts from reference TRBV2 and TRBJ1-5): EPEVTQTPSHQVTQMGQEVILRCVPISNHLYFYWYRQILGQKVEFLVSFYNNEISEKSEIFDDQFSVERPDGSNFTLKIRSTKLEDSAMYFCASSGAYRENQPQHFGDGTRLSIL.